The source of this T cell receptor (beta chain) is a study of CD8+CD57+ T cells in acquired aplastic anemia. Study-wide points: Patients and controls were not found to differ significantly in CD8+ Simpson's diversity.

The J segment lost 0 bases and the V segment lost 5 bases, leaving 3 bases of the junction unmatched. The germline CDR1 and CDR2 sequences are SGHAT and FQNNGV. The CDR3 consists of 15 residues. An expansion of CD8+CD57+ cells by flow cytometry had been shown in patients chosen for sequencing. With no exception, the patients had severe acquired aplastic anemia. Therapy had not been given to patients before blood sampling. Genomic DNA was employed as the template in profiling TCR beta VDJ and CDR3. TCRdb called the reads again in MiXCR, with one record for every CDR3 protein. The data show under 500,000 distinct CDR3 sequences, around 30% seen once. This clonotype was counted only a few times. Antigen unknown.

Sequencing was done on a sample of sorted CD4+, CD8+, or CD8+CD57+ T cells (not recorded which) from PBMCs. The receptor comes from a human donor with aplastic anemia. This chain links TRBV11-2 with TRBJ2-2; 7 bases line up with TRBD1. The CDR3 DNA reads TGTGCCAGCAGCCCGGGACAGACGAACACCGGGGAGCTGTTTTTT. This gives the protein CASSPGQTNTGELFF.